This TCR beta chain was sequenced for a study of shared clonotypes between healthy human individuals. Measured with immunoSEQ multiplex PCR; TCRdb has only the in-frame clones, and not every one. The table shows some 700,000 clones, with about 90% occurring only once. The sample consisted of memory CD8+ T cells from PBMCs. Subset meaning: CD45RO+ cells pooled with CCR7-negative TemRA cells. The TCR comes from a man in his late teens or twenties in good health. Some clones in this sample may be carry-over from other donors' samples.

CDR3 loop: CASSHTSDPYNEQFF. Here the CDR3 DNA reads TGTGCCAGCAGTCACACTAGCGATCCCTACAATGAGCAGTTCTTC. The chain has TRBV6-5 and TRBJ2-1; 7 bases map to TRBD2. The CDR3 has 15 residues. V was pared by 5 bases and J by 2 bases, with 6 bases of the junction left unmatched. Germline V gene lookup returns CDR1 MNHEY and CDR2 SVGAGI.